This T cell receptor beta chain was observed in a study of T cells in localized non-small cell lung cancer. Findings of the study overall: Among the tissues sampled, uninvolved adjacent lung had the highest T cell clonality, above tumor.

With respect to this clone: The antigen remains undetermined.

V shed 5 bases and J shed 4 bases, with 21 bases lying between them. This CDR3 is built from 16 residues. Per germline, CDR1 SGHAT and CDR2 FQNNGV. Some clones are missing from TCRdb's copy, which holds only in-frame ones; the method was immunoSEQ multiplex PCR. The sample carries roughly 11,000 clones, 85% recorded once. The V and J genes are TRBV11-2 and TRBJ2-7; D ambiguous. Source: peripheral blood, taken before any cancer treatment. The sequence was collected from a male donor at least 60 years old with stage I lung adenocarcinoma. The CDR3 DNA is TGTGCCAGCAGCCCACCTCCCCCCGGGCATTTTTACGAGCAGTACTTC. Encoded protein: CASSPPPPGHFYEQYF.